The T cell receptor (beta chain) under discussion was sequenced for a study of CD8 T cells in Susac syndrome. Sequencing of TCR beta covered CD8+ and CD4+ T cells obtained from blood. TEMRA cells underwent FACS enrichment and CD8+ and CD4+ T cells underwent negative isolation. Germline CDR1 reads MNHNS; CDR2 reads SASEGT. The V and J ends lost 6 bases and 10 bases respectively, with 15 bases between them. The CDR3 contains 12 residues. Random hexamers primed reverse transcription of about 0.5 to 1 ug RNA. Amplification of TCR beta CDR3 was carried out by immunoSEQ multiplex PCR, which covered 54 Vbeta and 13 Jbeta segments. TCRdb itself ran the immunoSEQ multiplex PCR reads through MiXCR, one entry per CDR3 protein. Of about 300,000 distinct CDR3 sequences detected, roughly 85% appear once; the ten largest clones hold around 0.2%. General study points: The study acknowledged a relatively small number of individuals in its TCR sequencing and HLA analysis.

On this clonotype itself: Its antigen remains unknown.

The receptor comes from a human donor with multiple sclerosis. Sequences were obtained from CD8+ T cells from PBMCs. V gene TRBV6-1 combines with J gene TRBJ1-2, with D perhaps TRBD1 (6 bases). CDR3 coding DNA: TGTGCCAGCAGCCTAGGTCAGGGGATCTACACCTTC. Its protein is CASSLGQGIYTF.